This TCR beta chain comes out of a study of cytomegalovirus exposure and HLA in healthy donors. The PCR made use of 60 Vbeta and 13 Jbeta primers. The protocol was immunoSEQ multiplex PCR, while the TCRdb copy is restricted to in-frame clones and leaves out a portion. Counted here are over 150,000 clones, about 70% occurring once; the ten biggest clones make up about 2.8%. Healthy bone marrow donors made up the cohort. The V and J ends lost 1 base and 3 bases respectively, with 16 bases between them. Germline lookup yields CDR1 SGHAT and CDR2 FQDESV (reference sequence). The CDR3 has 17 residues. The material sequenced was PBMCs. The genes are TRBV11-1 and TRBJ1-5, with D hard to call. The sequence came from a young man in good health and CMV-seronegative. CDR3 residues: CASSLDGPRVSNQPQHF. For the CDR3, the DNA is TGTGCCAGCAGCTTAGACGGTCCTCGCGTCTCCAATCAGCCCCAGCATTTT.